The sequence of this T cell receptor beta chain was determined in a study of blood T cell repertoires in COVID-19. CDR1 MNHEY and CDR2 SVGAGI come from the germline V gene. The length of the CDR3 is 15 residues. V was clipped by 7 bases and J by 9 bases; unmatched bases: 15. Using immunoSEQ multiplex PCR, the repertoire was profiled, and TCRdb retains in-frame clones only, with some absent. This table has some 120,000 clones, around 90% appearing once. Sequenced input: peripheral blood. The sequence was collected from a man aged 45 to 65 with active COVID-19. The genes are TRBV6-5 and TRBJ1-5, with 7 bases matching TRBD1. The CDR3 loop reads CASTGGGTALRPQHF. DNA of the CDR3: TGTGCCAGCACCGGGGGGGGGACAGCACTGCGGCCCCAGCATTTT.